Here is one T cell receptor beta chain with its context. Antigen: not known. The data were obtained in a study of PD-1 blockade in classical Hodgkin lymphoma. The overall study: Each patient was given nivolumab 3 mg/kg through a vein every 2 weeks.

Time point described: cycle 4 day 1 (C4D1), after more than five weeks of nivolumab. The patients all showed relapse after autologous stem cell transplantation, while their brentuximab vedotin exposure varied. CDR3 length equals 18 residues. The V end lost 1 base, the J end lost 0 bases, and 13 bases lay between the germline ends. CDR1 is MGHDK, CDR2 SYGVNS, per germline. Libraries were prepared by immunoSEQ multiplex PCR; TCRdb keeps only in-frame clonotypes and omits some of them. There are roughly 94,000 clones in the sample; 90% to 95% occur only once, and roughly 1.9% lies in the top ten. Broader study findings: TCR diversity rose significantly by C4D1 in CD4+ but not CD8+ cells. Whatever underlies the repertoire differences (possibly disease activity or prior therapy) remains undefined. Some patients began nivolumab under 1 year after ASCT. These patients were excluded from later analyses.

This specimen consisted of peripheral blood mononuclear cells (PBMCs), obtained before the fourth cycle of nivolumab. This chain uses TRBV25-1 with TRBJ1-6; D is uncertain. The source is a human donor with classical Hodgkin lymphoma. In DNA, the CDR3 is TGTGCCAGCAGTGAATTTGGAGTCAGAAGCTCCTATAATTCACCCCTCCACTTT. Its translation: CASSEFGVRSSYNSPLHF.